Each of the 17 T cell receptor beta chains below was sequenced from the same sample in a study of T cells in Graves' hyperthyroidism and ophthalmopathy. RNA transcripts gave rise to amplified TCR beta CDR3 regions. TCR CDR3 regions were first amplified by RT-PCR with HTBI primers. Using its own MiXCR run on the multiplex PCR reads, TCRdb lists one record per CDR3 protein. The table records hundreds of thousands of distinct CDR3 sequences, around 38% of them present only once. Sequencing input: blood. Receptors were obtained from a man between 18 and 35 years old with Graves' hyperthyroidism.

This chain's CDR3 is CASSEGRSSEAFF. The CDR3 bases are TGCGCCAGCAGTGAGGGCAGGAGCTCTGAAGCTTTCTTT. The chain uses TRBV10-2 and TRBJ1-1, with D hard to call. CDR3 length: 13 residues. Germline V CDR1 and CDR2: WSHSY, SAAADI. The V gene lost 2 bases and the J gene lost 6 bases, with 10 bases spanning the gap.

The chain has TRBV6-2 or TRBV6-3 and TRBJ1-2; weak D call: TRBD1 (5 bases). The V end was cut by 3 bases, the J end by 8 bases, with 13 bases between. CDR1 is MNHEY, CDR2 SVGEGT, per germline. The CDR3 contains 13 residues. CDR3 sequence: CASSYGGASGYTF. CDR3 nucleotides: TGTGCCAGCAGTTATGGAGGGGCGTCCGGCTACACCTTC.

This clonotype was seen only a few times. This chain joins TRBV29-1 and TRBJ2-7; 12 bases match TRBD2. Germline CDR1 and CDR2: SQVTM and ANQGSEA. The CDR3 runs to 17 residues. Trimming cost V 7 bases and J 1 base; bases outside gene matches: 14. The CDR3 reads CSGLPSLAGGISYEQYF. CDR3 DNA: TGCAGCGGCCTACCTTCCCTAGCGGGGGGGATATCCTACGAGCAGTACTTC.

V gene TRBV18 combines with J gene TRBJ1-5; D gene ambiguous. The CDR3 covers 15 residues. CDR1 is KGHSH and CDR2 is LQKENI in the germline V gene. Trimming left V 3 bases short and J 6 bases short, with 15 bases between. CDR3: CASSPSQLKSQPQHF. CDR3 in DNA: TGTGCCAGCTCACCGTCGCAGCTGAAGTCTCAGCCCCAGCATTTT.

The J gene is TRBJ2-2, the V gene TRBV7-2; 9 bases match TRBD2. The germline gives CDR1 SGHTA, CDR2 FQGNSA. The length of the CDR3 is 17 residues. The V segment lost 6 bases and the J segment 6 bases; nucleotides outside the gene matches: 14. The CDR3 loop reads CASSEEEVLAGAGELFF. The CDR3 DNA sequence: TGTGCCAGCAGTGAAGAGGAAGTTTTAGCGGGAGCCGGGGAGCTGTTTTTT.

This clonotype was seen ten or more times. The CDR3 DNA reads TGTGCCAGCACCCAGGGGAATCAGCCCCAGCATTTT. This translates into CASTQGNQPQHF. The rearrangement links TRBV5-6 to TRBJ1-5, with TRBD1 as a possible D gene (6 bases). V was pared by 6 bases and J by 4 bases, with 8 bases between. Germline V gives CDR1 SGHDT, CDR2 YYEEEE. This CDR3 has 12 amino acids.

The sample holds many counts of this clonotype. The chain recombines TRBV29-1 with TRBJ2-5; D is undetermined. V lost 4 bases and J lost 2, with 8 bases in between. Germline V gene data show CDR1 as SQVTM and CDR2 as ANQGSEA. The CDR3 loop spans 12 amino acids. The chain's CDR3 is CSVGAVQETQYF. CDR3 coding DNA: TGCAGCGTTGGGGCGGTACAAGAGACCCAGTACTTC.

The chain is built from TRBV2 and TRBJ1-4, with D hard to call. Trimming took off 7 bases at V and 3 bases at J, with 18 bases between the two ends. The CDR3 is 16 residues long. CDR1 SNHLY and CDR2 FYNNEI come from the germline V gene. CDR3 bases: TGTGCCAGCACTTTTGTCGGGATGCAGTCTAATGAAAAACTGTTTTTT. Amino acid sequence: CASTFVGMQSNEKLFF.

This clonotype was detected only a few times. The junction shows a germline mismatch at one end, possibly a read error. This sequence joins TRBV10-3 and TRBJ1-1; unclear D gene. Germline V gene lookup returns CDR1 ENHRY and CDR2 SYGVKD. The CDR3 is made up of 13 amino acids. The CDR3 region is CASSYMDLTEAFF. The DNA for the CDR3 is TGTGCCAGCAGTTACATGGATCTCACTGAAGCTTTCTTT.

Comment on this clonotype: A junction end diverges from the germline sequence, so it may reflect a read error. The rearrangement links TRBV7-3 to TRBJ2-1; D not certain. The DNA end is more similar to TRBJ2-7, so the J call may be wrong. Germline CDR1 SGHTA, CDR2 FQGTGA. This CDR3 has 13 amino acids. The CDR3 protein is CASSLTPGEEQYF. The CDR3 DNA is TGCGCCAGCAGTCTGACCCCGGGTGAAGAGCAGTACTTC.

To note about this clonotype: This may be a read error: a much more frequent sequence differs by one nucleotide. V gene TRBV19 combines with J gene TRBJ1-5; D call uncertain. The CDR3 loop spans 13 amino acids. Per the germline V gene, CDR1 is LNHDA and CDR2 is SQIVND (reference sequence). CDR3 region: CAGSKQSNQPQHF. CDR3 in DNA: TGTGCCGGTAGTAAACAGAGCAATCAGCCCCAGCATTTT.

In its sample, this clonotype was seen many times. The V call is TRBV7-9, the J call TRBJ1-4; perhaps TRBD1 as D (5 bases). CDR3 size: 15 residues. Germline values: CDR1 SEHNR, CDR2 FQNEAQ (reference sequence). Trimming cost V 5 bases and J 0 bases, with 10 bases left between them. The CDR3 DNA reads as TGTGCCAGCAGCCAGGGAACTGCAACTAATGAAAAACTGTTTTTT. Encoded protein: CASSQGTATNEKLFF.

This clonotype appeared a few times. V and J are TRBV20-1 and TRBJ2-7; weak D call: TRBD1 (5 bases). Germline V CDR1 and CDR2: DFQATT, SNEGSKA (reference sequence). CDR3 length: 14 amino acids. V lost 1 base, J lost 0 bases, and 10 bases lay in between. CDR3 sequence: CSARGTRSSYEQYF. The DNA for the CDR3 is TGCAGTGCTAGAGGGACAAGGAGCTCCTACGAGCAGTACTTC.

In its sample, this clonotype was seen a few times. The chain carries TRBV6-6 and TRBJ2-7, with D hard to call. The V gene's germline CDR1 is MNHNY and CDR2 SVGAGI (reference sequence). The CDR3 loop spans 13 amino acids. V dropped 5 bases and J dropped 2 bases, with 10 bases sitting between them. CDR3 coding DNA: TGTGCCAGCAGTGAAAGTTCGGCCTACGAGCAGTACTTC. Its protein is CASSESSAYEQYF.

In regard to this clonotype: A read error may be the cause here, since a much bigger clone is one base away. CDR3 protein: CSARVPDRNYGYTF. The CDR3 region has the DNA TGCAGTGCTAGGGTCCCCGACAGGAACTATGGCTACACCTTC. The V gene is TRBV20-1, the J gene TRBJ1-2, with D tentatively TRBD1 (6 bases). In germline, CDR1 is DFQATT, CDR2 SNEGSKA (reference sequence). The CDR3 runs 14 residues. Deletions cut 3 bases from V and 2 bases from J, with 13 bases between.

Note on this clonotype: The DNA is left out, because the CDR3 cannot be placed on it with certainty; the CDR3 is given as TCRdb lists it. This rearrangement joins TRBV5-1 to TRBJ2-7; TRBD1, as called in the table, went unchecked against the DNA. The germline V gene encodes CDR1 SGHRS and CDR2 YFSETQ. The length of the CDR3 is 14 amino acids, counting both ends. CDR3: CASSFGQGIYEQHF.

This clonotype was found once. A single base separates this from a much larger clone, so it may be a read error. The chain recombines TRBV5-4 with TRBJ1-2, with D possibly being TRBD1 (6 bases). The CDR3 runs to 14 residues. Per germline, CDR1 SGHNT and CDR2 YYREEE (reference sequence). V was cut by 4 bases and J by 0 bases, with 10 bases left in between. CDR3 residues: CASSEGQPNYGYTF. The CDR3 nucleotides read TGTGCCAGCAGCGAGGGACAACCTAACTATGGCTACACCTTC.